The T cell receptor beta chain under discussion was sequenced for a study of blood T cell repertoires in COVID-19. Assay used: immunoSEQ multiplex PCR; TCRdb lists only in-frame clones, some missing. The sample holds some 270,000 clones; around 83% are singletons and the top ten take under 8%. The length of the CDR3 is 15 residues. Germline lookup yields CDR1 SGHRS and CDR2 YFSETQ. J lost 2 bases, V lost 3 bases, and 3 bases had no gene match. The sequenced sample was PBMCs or T cells enriched from blood (not recorded which). The chain is built from TRBV5-1 and TRBJ2-2; 8 nucleotides agree with TRBD2. The source of this sequence is a woman aged 50 to 65 who had been exposed to COVID-19. The CDR3 region has the DNA TGCGCCAGCAGCTCTAGCGGGCTAAACACCGGGGAGCTGTTTTTT. Residues: CASSSSGLNTGELFF. The full variable domain, in which reference TRBV5-1 and TRBJ2-2 provide the parts outside the CDR3, is KAGVTQTPRYLIKTRGQQVTLSCSPISGHRSVSWYQQTPGQGLQFLFEYFSETQRNKGNFPGRFSGRQFSNSRSEMNVSTLELGDSALYLCASSSSGLNTGELFFGEGSRLTVL.